This TCR beta chain was observed in a study of early T cells in non-severe SARS-CoV-2 infection. TCRdb ran MiXCR on the 5' RACE reads and lists one entry per CDR3 protein. The sample shows roughly 52,000 distinct CDR3 sequences, around 6.5% of them seen only once. The source material was whole blood, sampled at baseline. The sequence was obtained from an adult who was a healthcare worker with PCR-confirmed SARS-CoV-2 infection or an uninfected control (not recorded which).

CDR3 in amino acids: CASAASEETQYF. Written as DNA, the CDR3 is TGTGCCAGCGCCGCGAGTGAAGAGACCCAGTACTTC. The V gene is TRBV6-2 or TRBV6-3, the J gene TRBJ2-5; D is unresolved. V lost 8 bases and J lost 3, with 10 bases in between. In germline, CDR1 is MNHEY, CDR2 SVGEGT. The CDR3 runs 12 residues.